This T cell receptor beta chain was observed in a study of response to subunit inactivated influenza vaccine. Germline CDR1 is SGHDN and CDR2 is FVKESK. Trimming took 2 bases from V and 11 from J, leaving 12 bases between them. This CDR3 comprises 12 residues. TCRdb analysed the RT-PCR reads with MiXCR anew, one entry per CDR3 protein. The top ten hold 10% to 15% of the sample, which has more than 450,000 distinct CDR3 sequences, 7.6% seen once. Sequences were derived from PBMCs from blood, sampled less than 25 months after vaccination. This receptor was obtained from a man aged 50 to 69 who received an inactivated influenza vaccine. The V and J genes are TRBV14 and TRBJ1-1, with D possibly TRBD1 on 5 matching bases. The CDR3 bases are TGTGCCAGCAGCCAAACGGGGCGCGCGGCTTTCTTT. The encoded protein is CASSQTGRAAFF. Variable domain in full (rest from reference TRBV14 and TRBJ1-1): EAGVTQFPSHSVIEKGQTVTLRCDPISGHDNLYWYRRVMGKEIKFLLHFVKESKQDESGMPNNRFLAERTGGTYSTLKVQPAELEDSGVYFCASSQTGRAAFFGQGTRLTVV.